The 28 T cell receptor beta chains given below trace back to one sample, sequenced in a study of T-cell memory formation after mild COVID-19. TCRdb itself ran the 5' RACE reads through MiXCR, one entry per CDR3 protein. The data show around 410,000 distinct CDR3 sequences, around 22% seen once. The sequencing input was PBMCs or a T cell subset sorted from them (not recorded which). Receptors were obtained from an adult woman who had mild COVID-19 (a few samples of this study predate the infection). Cell type and time point are not known.

This clonotype was seen only a few times. The chain couples TRBV4-1 to TRBJ2-2, with D possibly matching TRBD1 (5 bases). V lost 0 bases to trimming and J lost 2 bases, with 13 bases between them. The CDR3 is 17 residues long. CDR1 is MGHRA, CDR2 YSYEKL, per germline. The CDR3: CASSQDRGRLNTGELFF. In DNA, the CDR3 is TGCGCCAGCAGCCAAGATAGGGGCAGGCTCAACACCGGGGAGCTGTTTTTT.

The chain is built from TRBV6-6 and TRBJ2-3; 11 bases map to TRBD2. Germline CDR1 reads MNHNY; CDR2 reads SVGAGI (reference sequence). The J segment lost 1 base and the V segment lost 6 bases, leaving 6 bases of the junction unmatched. The CDR3 spans 16 residues. CDR3 nucleotides: TGTGCCAGCAGCCGCGGACTAGCGGGTCGCACAGATACGCAGTATTTT. It specifies CASSRGLAGRTDTQYF.

There are a few counts of this clonotype. This chain connects TRBV21-1 to TRBJ2-3; the table's D call, TRBD1, was not checked against the DNA. TRBV21-1 is classified as a pseudogene. The CDR3 spans 16 residues. CDR3 amino acids: CASSTPGGNGTDTQYF. CDR3 sequence (DNA): TGTGCCAGCAGCACCCCTGGGGGGAACGGCACAGATACGCAGTATTTT.

This clonotype was seen a handful of times. The gene calls are TRBV5-5 and TRBJ2-5; TRBD2 matches 7 bases. CDR3 length: 16 residues. Germline CDR1 is SGHKS and CDR2 is YYEKEE (reference sequence). The J segment lost 4 bases and the V segment lost 3 bases, leaving 12 bases of the junction unmatched. The CDR3 DNA reads as TGTGCCAGCAGCTACCCGGAGGGGAGGGCCACAGAGACCCAGTACTTC. It encodes CASSYPEGRATETQYF. Supplemented by reference TRBV5-5 and TRBJ2-5, the full variable domain reads DAGVTQSPTHLIKTRGQQVTLRCSPISGHKSVSWYQQVLGQGPQFIFQYYEKEERGRGNFPDRFSARQFPNYSSELNVNALLLGDSALYLCASSYPEGRATETQYFGPGTRLLVL.

This clonotype was observed a few times. The V gene is TRBV20-1, the J gene TRBJ2-1; 14 nucleotides agree with TRBD2. CDR3 length: 21 amino acids. V shed 6 bases and J 4 bases; nucleotides not matched to a gene: 23. Germline lookup yields CDR1 DFQATT and CDR2 SNEGSKA (reference sequence). The CDR3: CSAREGPGTSGRWGMYNEQFF. The CDR3 nucleotides read TGCAGTGCCCGTGAGGGGCCCGGGACTAGCGGGAGATGGGGTATGTACAATGAGCAGTTCTTC.

This clonotype was observed a few times. The chain carries TRBV14 and TRBJ2-1; TRBD1 is a possible D gene (6 bases). The CDR3 runs 18 residues. Germline V CDR1 and CDR2: SGHDN, FVKESK. V lost 5 bases to trimming and J lost 0 bases, with 20 bases between them. The CDR3: CASSGSGQAPSSYNEQFF. The CDR3 nucleotides read TGTGCCAGCAGCGGGTCGGGACAAGCGCCGAGCTCCTACAATGAGCAGTTCTTC.

This clonotype came up a few times. The V call is TRBV7-6, the J call TRBJ2-1; D unclear. Per germline, CDR1 SGHVS and CDR2 FNYEAQ. V was clipped by 4 bases and J by 8 bases, with 18 bases between them. There are 15 residues in the CDR3. The CDR3 spells CASSSEIESNHEQFF. As DNA, the CDR3 is TGTGCCAGCAGCTCCGAGATTGAATCGAATCATGAGCAGTTCTTC.

The chain carries TRBV3-1 and TRBJ2-3; maybe TRBD1 (6 bases). The V gene lost 0 bases and the J gene lost 4 bases, with 17 bases spanning the gap. The CDR3 sequence is 17 residues long. The germline CDR1 and CDR2 sequences are LGHDT and YNNKEL (reference sequence). The CDR3 region is CASSQEADRPFPDTQYF. As DNA, the CDR3 is TGTGCCAGCAGCCAAGAAGCTGACAGGCCCTTCCCAGATACGCAGTATTTT.

The table lists this clonotype with a few counts. CDR3: CASSLGLASGRYEQFF. CDR3 sequence (DNA): TGTGCCAGCAGCTTAGGTCTCGCTAGCGGGAGGTATGAGCAGTTCTTC. The rearrangement joins TRBV5-6 to TRBJ2-1; 11 bases align to TRBD2. The V and J ends lost 2 bases and 8 bases, in that order; junction bases with no gene match: 9. This CDR3 is 16 amino acids long. Germline assignment: CDR1 SGHDT and CDR2 YYEEEE.

The chain employs TRBV5-1 and TRBJ2-7; D remains ambiguous. Germline V gene data show CDR1 as SGHRS and CDR2 as YFSETQ. CDR3 size: 14 residues. The V gene lost 0 bases and the J gene lost 2 bases, with 9 bases spanning the gap. For the CDR3, the DNA is TGCGCCAGCAGCTTGGAAAGTAACCCCTACGAGCAGTACTTC. Amino acid sequence: CASSLESNPYEQYF.

This clonotype was found many times. The chain links TRBV2 to TRBJ1-2, with 7 positions matching TRBD1. Trimming removed 8 bases from V and 6 bases from J; junction bases left unmatched: 12. CDR3 length equals 14 residues. CDR1 and CDR2 (germline): SNHLY, FYNNEI. DNA for the CDR3: TGTGCCAGCCTCGACAGGGTCTTATCCCATGGCTACACCTTC. This sequence encodes CASLDRVLSHGYTF.

The V call is TRBV3-1, the J call TRBJ1-2; D is unclear. CDR1 is LGHDT, CDR2 YNNKEL, per germline (reference sequence). V lost 0 bases and J 2 bases, leaving 16 bases between the germline ends. The CDR3 is 17 residues long. Here the CDR3 reads CASSQDQNPTGNYGYTF. CDR3 in DNA: TGTGCCAGCAGCCAAGATCAAAATCCGACCGGGAACTATGGCTACACCTTC.

The DNA for the CDR3 is TGTGCCAGTAGTATCCGGGACCGTCTTCCCTACGAGCAGTACTTC. Translating it yields CASSIRDRLPYEQYF. This chain links TRBV19 with TRBJ2-7; the D gene could be TRBD1 or TRBD2 (5 bases each). Trimming cost V 3 bases and J 2 bases, with 14 bases left between them. Germline CDR1 is LNHDA and CDR2 is SQIVND (reference sequence). The CDR3 totals 15 residues.

V gene TRBV5-4 combines with J gene TRBJ2-3; 11 positions match TRBD2. CDR1 and CDR2 from the germline V gene are SGHNT and YYREEE (reference sequence). The CDR3 consists of 18 residues. The ends lost 0 bases at V and 2 bases at J; junction bases unmatched: 8. This chain's CDR3 is CASSLGVLAGGPTDTQYF. DNA of the CDR3: TGTGCCAGCAGCTTGGGGGTCCTAGCGGGAGGTCCCACAGATACGCAGTATTTT.

This clonotype showed up just a few times. The chain links TRBV14 to TRBJ1-6; D unresolved. The CDR3 runs to 14 residues. The V and J ends lost 0 bases and 7 bases respectively, with 7 bases between them. Germline lookup yields CDR1 SGHDN and CDR2 FVKESK. The CDR3 loop reads CASSQELQNSPLHF. CDR3 DNA sequence: TGTGCCAGCAGCCAAGAACTGCAGAATTCACCCCTCCACTTT.

The rearrangement links TRBV7-9 to TRBJ2-2, with D perhaps matching TRBD1 (6 bases). The CDR3 totals 17 residues. V lost 0 bases to trimming and J lost 1 base, with 12 bases between them. Germline V gene lookup returns CDR1 SEHNR and CDR2 FQNEAQ (reference sequence). Here the CDR3 DNA reads TGTGCCAGCAGCTTAGCAGACCGGGACAAGAACACCGGGGAGCTGTTTTTT. Amino acid sequence: CASSLADRDKNTGELFF.

This clonotype has a handful of counts. The rearrangement joins TRBV15 to TRBJ2-3; D is undetermined. The germline V and J ends were trimmed by 4 bases and 5 bases, with 7 bases remaining between them. CDR3 length equals 12 residues. Germline CDR1 LNHNV, CDR2 YYDKDF (reference sequence). The CDR3 DNA reads TGTGCCACCAGCACCCGCCTAGATACGCAGTATTTT. It codes for CATSTRLDTQYF.

V and J are TRBV4-1 and TRBJ1-1; D possibly corresponds to TRBD1 (5 bases). CDR1 is MGHRA and CDR2 is YSYEKL in the germline V gene. The CDR3 runs 13 residues. The ends were cut back, 3 bases at V and 6 bases at J, with 11 bases in the middle. CDR3 region: CASSQAREAEAFF. As DNA, the CDR3 is TGCGCCAGCAGCCAGGCCAGGGAAGCTGAAGCTTTCTTT.

This clonotype showed up just a few times. The chain has TRBV29-1 and TRBJ1-2; D might be TRBD1 (5 bases). The CDR3 covers 13 residues. Per germline, CDR1 SQVTM and CDR2 ANQGSEA. Trimming took 6 bases from V and 2 from J, leaving 13 bases between them. In DNA form, the CDR3 reads TGCAGCGTAACTGGGGCAGGGAACTATGGCTACACCTTC. It translates to CSVTGAGNYGYTF. The full variable domain, in which reference TRBV29-1 and TRBJ1-2 provide the parts outside the CDR3, is SAVISQKPSRDICQRGTSLTIQCQVDSQVTMMFWYRQQPGQSLTLIATANQGSEATYESGFVIDKFPISRPNLTFSTLTVSNMSPEDSSIYLCSVTGAGNYGYTFGSGTRLTVV.

Only a few counts were recorded for this clonotype. This chain uses TRBV29-1 with TRBJ2-3; 10 bases are shared with TRBD2. This CDR3 comprises 18 residues. V gave up 1 base and J gave up 4 bases; unmatched junction bases: 14. CDR1 and CDR2 from the germline V gene are SQVTM and ANQGSEA. The DNA for the CDR3 is TGCAGCGTTGAAGCTCCAATGGCTAGCGGGAGACTCTCAGATACGCAGTATTTT. It specifies CSVEAPMASGRLSDTQYF.

The J gene is TRBJ2-7, the V gene TRBV20-1, with D possibly matching TRBD2 (6 bases). This CDR3 spans 15 amino acids. The germline V gene has CDR1 DFQATT and CDR2 SNEGSKA (reference sequence). Trimming left V 3 bases short and J 3 bases short, with 18 bases between. This CDR3 reads CSASSPGTGIYEQYF. CDR3 bases: TGCAGTGCTAGTAGCCCCGGGACTGGGATCTACGAGCAGTACTTC.

This chain connects TRBV4-1 to TRBJ2-3; 8 positions agree with TRBD2. The CDR3 spans 17 residues. CDR1 is MGHRA, CDR2 YSYEKL, per germline. V was pared by 2 bases and J by 2 bases, with 9 bases of the junction left unmatched. The CDR3 loop reads CASSQSPSGGSTDTQYF. DNA for the CDR3: TGCGCCAGCAGCCAAAGCCCGAGCGGGGGATCCACAGATACGCAGTATTTT.

J is TRBJ1-1 and V is TRBV9; 8 bases agree with TRBD1. V lost 4 bases and J lost 8; bases outside the gene matches: 7. The germline gives CDR1 SGDLS, CDR2 YYNGEE. CDR3 size: 13 residues. CDR3 in DNA: TGTGCCAGCAGCCCAGGACAGGGAACCGAAGCTTTCTTT. This sequence encodes CASSPGQGTEAFF.

V is TRBV3-1 and J is TRBJ2-5; tentative D call: TRBD1 (7 bases). The V end lost 6 bases, the J end lost 4 bases, and 15 bases lay between the germline ends. The CDR3 is 14 residues long. Germline V lookup: CDR1 LGHDT, CDR2 YNNKEL (reference sequence). CDR3 loop: CASSKRQGGETQYF. The CDR3 coding sequence is TGTGCCAGCAGTAAGAGACAGGGAGGAGAGACCCAGTACTTC.

The chain recombines TRBV12-3 or TRBV12-4 with TRBJ1-2; D is uncertain. Trimming pared 1 base from V and 7 bases from J, leaving 13 bases between. The CDR3 sequence is 14 residues long. Here the CDR3 reads CASSLGGPGGGYTF. In nucleotides, the CDR3 is TGTGCCAGCAGTTTAGGAGGGCCGGGCGGTGGCTACACCTTC.

The chain uses TRBV14 and TRBJ1-2; 7 bases are a match to TRBD1. The ends lost 3 bases at V and 5 bases at J; junction bases unmatched: 6. Germline values: CDR1 SGHDN, CDR2 FVKESK. CDR3 size: 14 residues. The CDR3 DNA is TGTGCCAGCAGCCAGGCCGGGACAGCTTATGGCTACACCTTC. It yields the protein CASSQAGTAYGYTF.

CDR3 loop: CSAVRDASYNEQFF. CDR3 nucleotides: TGCAGTGCTGTCCGGGACGCCTCCTACAATGAGCAGTTCTTC. The rearrangement joins TRBV20-1 to TRBJ2-1; D is perhaps TRBD1 or TRBD2 (5 bases each). V lost 5 bases to trimming and J lost 0 bases, with 11 bases between them. CDR3 length equals 14 residues. Germline V gene data show CDR1 as DFQATT and CDR2 as SNEGSKA (reference sequence).

A few counts support this clonotype. This chain links TRBV10-3 with TRBJ1-3, with D perhaps matching TRBD1 (5 bases). Germline V lookup: CDR1 ENHRY, CDR2 SYGVKD. The length of the CDR3 is 16 residues. V was clipped by 5 bases and J by 0 bases, with 14 bases between them. The CDR3: CAISPGLQSSGNTIYF. DNA of the CDR3: TGTGCCATCAGTCCGGGACTCCAGAGCTCTGGAAACACCATATATTTT.